The subject of this entry is one T cell receptor (beta chain). Synthetic TCR analog templates were spiked into each PCR. Some clones are missing from TCRdb's copy, which holds only in-frame ones; the method was immunoSEQ multiplex PCR. This table has tens of thousands of clones, roughly 85% appearing once. Time point here: pretreatment peripheral blood. Germline V gives CDR1 MNHNS, CDR2 SASEGT. Trimming cost V 6 bases and J 0 bases, with 5 bases left between them. The CDR3 covers 12 residues. This specimen belongs to a study of PD-L1 blockade in urothelial cancer. Study details: Most patients, about nine tenths of the roughly 30, were males with bladder-origin cancer. Analysis of blood occurred 3 weeks (second dose) and 6 weeks after treatment start.

The receptor's source is a woman aged 60-75 years with urothelial cancer. The V and J genes are TRBV6-1 and TRBJ1-2, with D uncertain. The starting material was PBMCs, obtained around atezolizumab (anti-PD-L1) treatment. CDR3 coding DNA: TGTGCCAGCAGCCAGGCTAACTATGGCTACACCTTC. Protein sequence: CASSQANYGYTF.